The 13 T cell receptor beta chains presented below share a single source sample, sequenced in a study of blood T cell repertoires in COVID-19. Assay: immunoSEQ multiplex PCR; the TCRdb copy retains only in-frame clones and omits some. Seen here are 250,000 or so clones, about 86% observed once, and the top ten hold roughly 5.8%. Sequencing used peripheral blood. The receptors were gathered from a man aged 55 to 69 with acute or convalescent COVID-19.

This CDR3 is CASSQEVGFRETQYF. The CDR3 region has the DNA TGTGCCAGCAGCCAAGAGGTTGGTTTCCGGGAGACCCAGTACTTC. The rearrangement joins TRBV9 to TRBJ2-5; no firm D call. The germline V gene encodes CDR1 SGDLS and CDR2 YYNGEE. The V gene lost 4 bases and the J gene lost 5 bases, with 18 bases spanning the gap. The CDR3 loop spans 15 amino acids.

The chain recombines TRBV5-1 with TRBJ1-3; TRBD1 is a possible D gene (5 bases). The CDR3 spans 16 residues. V was shortened by 0 bases and J by 3 bases, with 13 bases between the two germline ends. Germline-derived CDR1 and CDR2 are SGHRS and YFSETQ. The CDR3 protein is CASSLAGIVRGNTIYF. CDR3 DNA sequence: TGCGCCAGCAGCTTGGCAGGGATAGTTCGTGGAAACACCATATATTTT.

The chain links TRBV11-2 to TRBJ2-1, with D unresolved. The CDR3 runs to 14 residues. V gave up 6 bases and J gave up 5 bases, with 14 bases separating them. Germline V gives CDR1 SGHAT, CDR2 FQNNGV. DNA for the CDR3: TGTGCCAGCAGGACCTCGTCCCGGGACAATGAGCAGTTCTTC. Translation gives CASRTSSRDNEQFF. The full variable domain, completed using reference TRBV11-2 and TRBJ2-1, is EAGVAQSPRYKIIEKRQSVAFWCNPISGHATLYWYQQILGQGPKLLIQFQNNGVVDDSQLPKDRFSAERLKGVDSTLKIQPAKLEDSAVYLCASRTSSRDNEQFFGPGTRLTVL.

The chain links TRBV9 to TRBJ2-5, with 7 bases fitting TRBD1. Trimming removed 3 bases from V and 4 bases from J; junction bases left unmatched: 9. Germline lookup yields CDR1 SGDLS and CDR2 YYNGEE. The CDR3 extends over 15 amino acids. In DNA, the CDR3 is TGTGCCAGCAGCGCGCCGTCGACAGGGACAGAGACCCAGTACTTC. Translating it yields CASSAPSTGTETQYF.

This sequence joins TRBV7-2 and TRBJ2-1; 8 bases agree with TRBD1. The ends lost 4 bases at V and 14 bases at J; junction bases unmatched: 10. In germline, CDR1 is SGHTA, CDR2 FQGNSA. The CDR3 totals 13 residues. The CDR3 coding sequence is TGTGCCAGCAGCTCAACCGGGACAGGACTAAAGTTCTTC. This translates into CASSSTGTGLKFF. Combining the CDR3 with reference TRBV7-2 and TRBJ2-1 gives the whole variable domain GAGVSQSPSNKVTEKGKDVELRCDPISGHTALYWYRQSLGQGLEFLIYFQGNSAPDKSGLPSDRFSAERTGGSVSTLTIQRTQQEDSAVYLCASSSTGTGLKFFGPGTRLTVL.

The chain uses TRBV5-6 and TRBJ1-5, with a tentative D call TRBD1 (6 bases). V lost 4 bases and J 2 bases, leaving 10 bases between the germline ends. This CDR3 comprises 14 residues. The V gene's germline CDR1 is SGHDT and CDR2 YYEEEE. CDR3 loop: CASSRAGGNQPQHF. In DNA, the CDR3 is TGTGCCAGCAGCCGCGCAGGGGGCAATCAGCCCCAGCATTTT.

This clone was detected only a few times. The chain has TRBV27 and TRBJ2-5; 7 bases match TRBD2. Losses at the gene ends were 5 bases for V and 3 bases for J; bases not matched to a gene: 9. The CDR3 loop spans 15 amino acids. The V gene's germline CDR1 is MNHEY and CDR2 SMNVEV (reference sequence). The DNA for the CDR3 is TGTGCCAGCAGTGCCGACTCTGGGAGGGAAGAGACCCAGTACTTC. Translating it yields CASSADSGREETQYF.

This chain connects TRBV2 to TRBJ2-7; a weak D match, TRBD1 (6 bases). CDR1 SNHLY and CDR2 FYNNEI come from the germline V gene. Trimming shortened V by 6 bases and J by 5 bases, and 14 bases separated the two germline ends. This CDR3 region has 13 residues. CDR3 bases: TGTGCCAGCAGAGAAACCAGGGGCCACGAGCAGTACTTC. This encodes CASRETRGHEQYF.

This clone has just a few counts. This chain uses TRBV27 with TRBJ1-2; 8 nucleotides match TRBD1. This CDR3 has 14 residues. Looked up from germline, CDR1 is MNHEY and CDR2 is SMNVEV (reference sequence). The V gene end was trimmed by 5 bases and the J gene end by 4 bases; junction bases not matched to a gene: 6. The DNA of the CDR3 is TGTGCCAGCAGTCCACGACAGGGGCCCTATGGCTACACCTTC. Protein sequence: CASSPRQGPYGYTF.

In its sample, this clone was seen once. V is TRBV7-9 and J is TRBJ1-5, with D possibly matching TRBD1 (5 bases). Germline CDR1 SEHNR, CDR2 FQNEAQ (reference sequence). V was trimmed by 3 bases and J by 8 bases, leaving 11 bases between them. The CDR3 is 13 amino acids. The CDR3 DNA sequence: TGTGCCAGCAGCTTCGGGGGTGGGGAGCCCCAGCATTTT. The encoded protein is CASSFGGGEPQHF.

The chain recombines TRBV4-1 with TRBJ1-1; unclear D gene. Germline CDR1 is MGHRA and CDR2 is YSYEKL. The V gene lost 2 bases and the J gene lost 4 bases, with 11 bases spanning the gap. CDR3 length: 14 amino acids. CDR3 loop: CASSQRGGITEAFF. In nucleotides, the CDR3 is TGCGCCAGCAGCCAAAGAGGCGGGATCACTGAAGCTTTCTTT.

The V call is TRBV6-5, the J call TRBJ2-2; D possibly corresponds to TRBD2 (6 bases). Germline values: CDR1 MNHEY, CDR2 SVGAGI. V lost 7 bases to trimming and J lost 6 bases, with 18 bases between them. The CDR3 is made up of 15 amino acids. CDR3 loop: CASTAGPSGAGELFF. The CDR3 region has the DNA TGTGCCAGCACCGCGGGACCCAGCGGAGCCGGGGAGCTGTTTTTT.

The chain's CDR3 is CASSLVGGPQFF. CDR3 DNA sequence: TGTGCCAGCAGCTTAGTGGGAGGGCCCCAGTTCTTC. The rearrangement links TRBV7-3 to TRBJ2-1; 7 bases agree with TRBD2. CDR3 length equals 12 residues. Germline V gene sequence: CDR1 SGHTA, CDR2 FQGTGA. J was trimmed by 13 bases and V by 2 bases; bases with no gene match: 5.